The entry below describes one TCR beta chain. Its antigen remains unidentified. This CDR3 has 12 amino acids. Germline V gives CDR1 GTSNPN, CDR2 SVGIG (reference sequence). Trimming took 2 bases from V and 5 from J, leaving 8 bases between them. This entry is derived from a study of cytomegalovirus exposure and HLA in healthy donors. For the study at large: The same platform was used for the roughly 120 validation repertoires as for the approximately 730 first-cohort repertoires, as reported in a later analysis.

Study-level results: TCR beta chains numbering some 160 were designated cytomegalovirus-associated. In vitro, three CMV-associated chains proved specific for CMV antigens. The tendency of first-cohort TCR clusters to co-occur in the roughly 130 validation repertoires emerged from a later analysis.

Data came from immunoSEQ multiplex PCR; TCRdb stores just in-frame clones and leaves some out. The sample has over 200,000 clones, 90% seen once; the top ten hold approximately 3.1%. The sequence was collected from a woman under 40 in good health and CMV-seronegative. The chain joins TRBV30 to TRBJ2-3, with unresolved D. The sequenced sample was PBMCs. CDR3 DNA sequence: TGTGCCTGGAGTTCCGGCGGAGATACGCAGTATTTT. Translating it yields CAWSSGGDTQYF.